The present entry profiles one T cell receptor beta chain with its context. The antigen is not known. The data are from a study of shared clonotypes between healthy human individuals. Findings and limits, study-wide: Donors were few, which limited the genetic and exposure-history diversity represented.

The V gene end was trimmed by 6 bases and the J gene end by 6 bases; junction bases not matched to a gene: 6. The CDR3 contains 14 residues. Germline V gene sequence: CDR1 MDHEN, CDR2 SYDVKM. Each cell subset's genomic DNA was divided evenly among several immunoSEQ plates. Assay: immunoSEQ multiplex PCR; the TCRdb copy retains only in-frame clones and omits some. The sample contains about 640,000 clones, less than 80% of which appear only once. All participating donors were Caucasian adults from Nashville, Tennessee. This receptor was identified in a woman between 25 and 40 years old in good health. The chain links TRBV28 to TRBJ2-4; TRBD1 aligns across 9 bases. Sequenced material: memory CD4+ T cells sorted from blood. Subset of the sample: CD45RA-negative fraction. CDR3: CASSQGTGINIQYF. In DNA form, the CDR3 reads TGTGCCAGCAGCCAGGGGACAGGGATAAACATTCAGTACTTC.